The 14 T cell receptor beta chains below were found in one sample sequenced in a study of blood T cell repertoires in COVID-19. Measured with immunoSEQ multiplex PCR; TCRdb has only the in-frame clones, and not every one. This table has 250,000 or so clones, roughly 84% appearing once. What was sequenced was PBMCs or T cells enriched from blood (not recorded which). The source of these receptors is a woman in her forties or fifties who had been exposed to COVID-19.

This clone is a singleton in its sample. This chain links TRBV5-6 with TRBJ2-7, with TRBD2 identical over 8 bases. From germline, CDR1 is SGHDT and CDR2 YYEEEE. The CDR3 contains 15 residues. With 0 bases clipped from V and 5 bases from J, the junction kept 7 bases outside the gene matches. For the CDR3, the DNA is TGTGCCAGCAGCTTGGAACGGGGGGGCTTCCACGAGCAGTACTTC. It codes for CASSLERGGFHEQYF.

This chain uses TRBV7-2 with TRBJ2-3; 11 bases line up with TRBD2. Germline lookup yields CDR1 SGHTA and CDR2 FQGNSA. This CDR3 spans 16 amino acids. The junction had 8 bases not matched to a gene; V was cut back by 3 bases and J by 6 bases. CDR3 bases: TGTGCCAGCAGCTTTATGACTAGCGGGGTAGGGGATACGCAGTATTTT. Amino acid sequence: CASSFMTSGVGDTQYF. Based on the CDR3 plus reference TRBV7-2 and TRBJ2-3, the full variable domain is GAGVSQSPSNKVTEKGKDVELRCDPISGHTALYWYRQSLGQGLEFLIYFQGNSAPDKSGLPSDRFSAERTGGSVSTLTIQRTQQEDSAVYLCASSFMTSGVGDTQYFGPGTRLTVL.

The V gene is TRBV30, the J gene TRBJ1-3, with D tentatively TRBD1 (5 bases). The V end was cut by 4 bases, the J end by 0 bases, with 16 bases between. Germline V gene sequence: CDR1 GTSNPN, CDR2 SVGIG (reference sequence). The CDR3 contains 16 residues. The CDR3 sequence: CAWNLRGTFSGNTIYF. CDR3 in DNA: TGTGCCTGGAATCTCCGTGGGACTTTCTCTGGAAACACCATATATTTT.

The chain is built from TRBV19 and TRBJ2-3, with 8 bases matching TRBD1. Losses at the gene ends were 9 bases for V and 2 bases for J; bases not matched to a gene: 4. The CDR3 is made up of 13 amino acids. The V gene's germline CDR1 is LNHDA and CDR2 SQIVND (reference sequence). CDR3 sequence reads: CASRQGSTDTQYF. The CDR3 region has the DNA TGTGCCAGCAGACAGGGGTCCACAGATACGCAGTATTTT.

The rearrangement links TRBV12-3 or TRBV12-4 to TRBJ1-2; D perhaps matches TRBD1 (5 bases). V dropped 4 bases and J dropped 1 base, with 7 bases sitting between them. CDR3 size: 13 residues. The CDR3 sequence: CASSWGGNYGYTF. CDR3 bases: TGTGCCAGCAGTTGGGGGGGTAACTATGGCTACACCTTC.

V gene TRBV18 combines with J gene TRBJ1-3; D is unclear. Germline V gives CDR1 KGHSH, CDR2 LQKENI. V lost 2 bases to trimming and J lost 7 bases, with 6 bases between them. The CDR3 has 12 amino acids. In nucleotides, the CDR3 is TGTGCCAGCTCACCAGACGGGAACACCATATATTTT. Its protein is CASSPDGNTIYF. The full variable domain, with the rest looked up from reference TRBV18 and TRBJ1-3, is NAGVMQNPRHLVRRRGQEARLRCSPMKGHSHVYWYRQLPEEGLKFMVYLQKENIIDESGMPKERFSAEFPKEGPSILRIQQVVRGDSAAYFCASSPDGNTIYFGEGSWLTVV.

The gene calls are TRBV28 and TRBJ1-6, with D tentatively TRBD1 (6 bases). The CDR3 length is 19 residues. The germline V gene has CDR1 MDHEN and CDR2 SYDVKM. Trimming cost V 6 bases and J 0 bases, with 21 bases left between them. CDR3 sequence (DNA): TGTGCCAGCAGGGGACAAGAGTTGACCGCTGGCTCCTATAATTCACCCCTCCACTTT. Translating it yields CASRGQELTAGSYNSPLHF.

The chain carries TRBV12-3 or TRBV12-4 and TRBJ2-5; D is ambiguous. The CDR3 sequence is 11 residues long. V was pared by 6 bases and J by 2 bases, with 4 bases between. CDR3 region: CASSPQETQYF. CDR3 DNA: TGTGCCAGCAGCCCTCAAGAGACCCAGTACTTC.

V gene TRBV6-4 combines with J gene TRBJ2-6; tentatively, D is TRBD2 (7 bases). Germline CDR1 is MRHNA and CDR2 is SNTAGT. Trimming removed 10 bases from V and 0 bases from J, with 13 bases in between. This CDR3 is 15 amino acids long. CDR3 sequence: CATGAGASGANVLTF. The DNA of the CDR3 is TGTGCCACCGGGGCGGGGGCCTCTGGGGCCAACGTCCTGACTTTC.

The chain joins TRBV25-1 to TRBJ1-2; D ambiguous. V was clipped by 2 bases and J by 8 bases, with 12 bases between them. Germline V gene data show CDR1 as MGHDK and CDR2 as SYGVNS. This CDR3 region has 13 residues. The CDR3 reads CASSETGYRGYTF. CDR3 coding DNA: TGTGCCAGCAGTGAAACCGGGTATCGGGGCTACACCTTC.

The chain has TRBV6-2 or TRBV6-3 and TRBJ2-5, with TRBD2 matching over 12 bases. CDR1 MNHEY and CDR2 SVGEGT come from the germline V gene. The CDR3 is 18 residues long. V gave up 4 bases and J gave up 0 bases; unmatched junction bases: 9. CDR3 DNA sequence: TGTGCCAGCAGTTCCCTAGCGGGGGGGCCTATGTACCAAGAGACCCAGTACTTC. It codes for CASSSLAGGPMYQETQYF.

In DNA, the CDR3 is TGTGCCAGCAGCGCGGACAGTCCACACTCTGGAAACACCATATATTTT. It is translated as CASSADSPHSGNTIYF. The rearrangement uses TRBV2 and TRBJ1-3; a possible D gene is TRBD1 (6 bases). This CDR3 has 16 amino acids. Germline V gives CDR1 SNHLY, CDR2 FYNNEI. V was trimmed by 6 bases and J by 0 bases, leaving 15 bases between them. Based on the CDR3 plus reference TRBV2 and TRBJ1-3, the full variable domain is EPEVTQTPSHQVTQMGQEVILRCVPISNHLYFYWYRQILGQKVEFLVSFYNNEISEKSEIFDDQFSVERPDGSNFTLKIRSTKLEDSAMYFCASSADSPHSGNTIYFGEGSWLTVV.

This clone appeared once. The chain employs TRBV27 and TRBJ2-2; the D gene is possibly TRBD2 (6 bases). The length of the CDR3 is 14 residues. Germline assignment: CDR1 MNHEY and CDR2 SMNVEV (reference sequence). V lost 6 bases and J 5 bases, leaving 13 bases between the germline ends. As DNA, the CDR3 is TGTGCCAGCAGCTGGACACGGGGGACCGGGGAGCTGTTTTTT. This encodes CASSWTRGTGELFF.

The J gene is TRBJ2-7, the V gene TRBV7-2, with TRBD1 as a possible D gene (5 bases). This CDR3 is 15 amino acids long. V was pared by 1 base and J by 2 bases, with 12 bases between. The germline V gene encodes CDR1 SGHTA and CDR2 FQGNSA. Written as DNA, the CDR3 is TGTGCCAGCAGCTTAGGTCCCAAGGGGACCTACGAGCAGTACTTC. This translates into CASSLGPKGTYEQYF.